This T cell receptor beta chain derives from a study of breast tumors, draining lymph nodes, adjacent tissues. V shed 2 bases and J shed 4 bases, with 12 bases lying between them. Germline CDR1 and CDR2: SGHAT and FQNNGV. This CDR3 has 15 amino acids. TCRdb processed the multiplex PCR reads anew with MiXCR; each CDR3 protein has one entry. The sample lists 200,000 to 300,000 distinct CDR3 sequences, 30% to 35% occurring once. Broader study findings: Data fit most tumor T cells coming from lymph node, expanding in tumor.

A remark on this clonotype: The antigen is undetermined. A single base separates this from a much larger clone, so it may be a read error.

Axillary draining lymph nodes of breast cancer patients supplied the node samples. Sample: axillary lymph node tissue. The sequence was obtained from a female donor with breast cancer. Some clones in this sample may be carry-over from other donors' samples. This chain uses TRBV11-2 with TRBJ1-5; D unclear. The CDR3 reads CASSLTALVNQPQHF. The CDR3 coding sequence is TGTGCCAGCAGCTTAACCGCCCTTGTGAATCAGCCCCAGCATTTT.